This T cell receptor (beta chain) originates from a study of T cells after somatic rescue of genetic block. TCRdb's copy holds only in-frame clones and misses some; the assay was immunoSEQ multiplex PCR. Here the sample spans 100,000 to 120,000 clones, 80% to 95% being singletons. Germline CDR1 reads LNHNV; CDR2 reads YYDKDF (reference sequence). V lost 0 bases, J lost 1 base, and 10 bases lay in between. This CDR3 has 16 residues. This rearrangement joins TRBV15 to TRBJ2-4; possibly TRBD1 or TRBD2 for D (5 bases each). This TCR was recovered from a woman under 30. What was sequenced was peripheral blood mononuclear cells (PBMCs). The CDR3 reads CATSRESWGAKNIQYF. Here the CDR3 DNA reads TGTGCCACCAGCAGAGAATCTTGGGGGGCCAAAAACATTCAGTACTTC.